Following are 17 T cell receptor beta chains from one sample sequenced in a study of blood T cell repertoires in COVID-19. Generated by immunoSEQ multiplex PCR, the TCRdb table keeps only in-frame clones and is missing some. This table has around 120,000 clones, almost 90% appearing once. The sequencing sample was made of peripheral blood. The source is a woman aged 55-75 years with COVID-19, enrolled during active disease.

The rearrangement uses TRBV7-9 and TRBJ1-4; 7 bases are a match to TRBD1. V gave up 3 bases and J gave up 3 bases; unmatched junction bases: 1. The CDR3 extends over 14 amino acids. Germline values: CDR1 SEHNR, CDR2 FQNEAQ (reference sequence). CDR3 DNA: TGTGCCAGCAGCTTCGGGACAGCTAATGAAAAACTGTTTTTT. Translation gives CASSFGTANEKLFF. The complete variable domain, with remaining parts taken from reference TRBV7-9 and TRBJ1-4, reads DTGVSQNPRHKITKRGQNVTFRCDPISEHNRLYWYRQTLGQGPEFLTYFQNEAQLEKSRLLSDRFSAERPKGSFSTLEIQRTEQGDSAMYLCASSFGTANEKLFFGSGTQLSVL.

V and J are TRBV5-4 and TRBJ2-5; TRBD2 agrees at 7 bases. There are 14 residues in the CDR3. Germline V gene data show CDR1 as SGHNT and CDR2 as YYREEE (reference sequence). The V gene end was trimmed by 4 bases and the J gene end by 5 bases; junction bases not matched to a gene: 8. The CDR3 reads CASSQMTSRETQYF. The CDR3 region has the DNA TGTGCCAGCAGCCAGATGACTAGCAGGGAGACCCAGTACTTC.

The gene calls are TRBV12-3 or TRBV12-4 and TRBJ2-2; D not resolved. The CDR3 has 13 amino acids. Trimming stripped 5 bases from V and 4 bases from J, with 8 bases between. The CDR3, as DNA: TGTGCCAGCAGTCTACTAAGCACCGGGGAGCTGTTTTTT. Protein product: CASSLLSTGELFF.

The chain links TRBV9 to TRBJ1-1, with TRBD1 as a possible D gene (6 bases). The CDR3 totals 15 residues. The V and J ends lost 3 bases and 2 bases respectively, with 14 bases between them. Germline-derived CDR1 and CDR2 are SGDLS and YYNGEE. The CDR3 DNA is TGTGCCAGCAGCGGACCCGGGACACCCAACACTGAAGCTTTCTTT. Residues: CASSGPGTPNTEAFF. Looking up the rest from reference TRBV9 and TRBJ1-1 gives the full variable domain: DSGVTQTPKHLITATGQRVTLRCSPRSGDLSVYWYQQSLDQGLQFLIQYYNGEERAKGNILERFSAQQFPDLHSELNLSSLELGDSALYFCASSGPGTPNTEAFFGQGTRLTVV.

In its sample, this clone was seen once. Sequence at one end of the junction differs from germline and may be a read error. This rearrangement joins TRBV12-5 to TRBJ1-1; D gene uncertain. The CDR3 runs to 14 residues. Germline values: CDR1 LGHNT, CDR2 FRNRAP. The CDR3 is CASGPGLVNTETFF. CDR3 nucleotide sequence: TGTGCTAGTGGCCCGGGTCTAGTGAACACTGAAACTTTCTTT.

V gene TRBV2 combines with J gene TRBJ1-2; 11 bases align to TRBD1. CDR1 is SNHLY, CDR2 FYNNEI, per germline. The V and J ends lost 4 bases and 7 bases, in that order; junction bases with no gene match: 5. The CDR3 sequence is 14 residues long. CDR3: CASSAGQGVTGYTF. As DNA, the CDR3 is TGTGCCAGCAGTGCGGGACAGGGGGTAACTGGCTACACCTTC.

The chain uses TRBV5-4 and TRBJ2-1, with a tentative D call TRBD1 (5 bases). Germline V gene lookup returns CDR1 SGHNT and CDR2 YYREEE (reference sequence). V dropped 0 bases and J dropped 5 bases, with 6 bases sitting between them. The CDR3 is 13 amino acids. The CDR3 loop reads CASSLGRDNEQFF. Here the CDR3 DNA reads TGTGCCAGCAGCTTGGGCAGGGACAATGAGCAGTTCTTC.

This chain links TRBV5-1 with TRBJ2-7; 14 bases fit TRBD2. Losses at the gene ends were 4 bases for V and 3 bases for J; bases not matched to a gene: 9. CDR3 length: 17 residues. Germline CDR1 is SGHRS and CDR2 is YFSETQ. Written as DNA, the CDR3 is TGCGCCAGCAGCCCTCGGCGTGGACTAGCGGGGGGCTACGAGCAGTACTTC. Encoded protein: CASSPRRGLAGGYEQYF.

A single count supports this clone. The J gene is TRBJ2-3, the V gene TRBV19; a weak D match, TRBD1 (5 bases). The CDR3 consists of 14 residues. Germline loops: CDR1 LNHDA, CDR2 SQIVND (reference sequence). V lost 3 bases to trimming and J lost 4 bases, with 11 bases between them. CDR3 bases: TGTGCCAGTAGTATTCCAGGGTTGGCAGATACGCAGTATTTT. Protein product: CASSIPGLADTQYF.

CDR3 DNA: TGTGCCAGCAGCGTAGACCCCCTAAGACTTACCGGGACAGAACTGCAAGGGTCCCTCTACACCTTC. This encodes CASSVDPLRLTGTELQGSLYTF. The rearrangement joins TRBV9 to TRBJ1-2, with 7 bases that match TRBD1. V was pared by 0 bases and J by 10 bases, with 33 bases of the junction left unmatched. The CDR3 is 22 residues long. CDR1 is SGDLS, CDR2 YYNGEE, per germline.

A word on this clone: The sample has other DNA sequences that encode this CDR3 too. This rearrangement joins TRBV27 to TRBJ1-1; 8 nucleotides match TRBD1. The V gene end was trimmed by 7 bases and the J gene end by 2 bases; junction bases not matched to a gene: 6. Germline values: CDR1 MNHEY, CDR2 SMNVEV (reference sequence). This CDR3 region has 14 residues. The CDR3 nucleotides read TGTGCCAGCAACCGACAGGGGCCTAACACTGAAGCTTTCTTT. This gives the protein CASNRQGPNTEAFF.

The chain joins TRBV6-1 to TRBJ1-3; 7 bases fit TRBD1. The germline CDR1 and CDR2 sequences are MNHNS and SASEGT. V trimming: 0 bases; J trimming: 7 bases; junction bases outside the gene matches: 9. The CDR3 is made up of 16 amino acids. The CDR3 loop reads CASSEALNRGVNTIYF. The CDR3 DNA reads as TGTGCCAGCAGTGAAGCGCTTAACAGGGGAGTGAACACCATATATTTT.

This chain uses TRBV19 with TRBJ1-5; TRBD1 aligns across 12 bases. CDR1 LNHDA and CDR2 SQIVND come from the germline V gene (reference sequence). The CDR3 is made up of 17 amino acids. V gave up 7 bases and J gave up 2 bases; unmatched junction bases: 9. CDR3 sequence: CASTTIGTGGGNQPQHF. CDR3 nucleotide sequence: TGTGCCAGTACCACGATCGGGACAGGGGGCGGCAATCAGCCCCAGCATTTT. Full variable domain (remainder filled in from reference TRBV19 and TRBJ1-5): DGGITQSPKYLFRKEGQNVTLSCEQNLNHDAMYWYRQDPGQGLRLIYYSQIVNDFQKGDIAEGYSVSREKKESFPLTVTSAQKNPTAFYLCASTTIGTGGGNQPQHFGDGTRLSIL.

This clone was observed a single time. The genes are TRBV27 and TRBJ1-4, with D maybe TRBD1 (6 bases). The CDR3 length is 14 residues. Germline assignment: CDR1 MNHEY and CDR2 SMNVEV (reference sequence). Trimming left V 4 bases short and J 9 bases short, with 15 bases between. CDR3 sequence (DNA): TGTGCCAGCAGTTCGCCGGGGGGCTGGAAAAAACTGTTTTTT. It is translated as CASSSPGGWKKLFF. The whole variable domain, remainder taken from reference TRBV27 and TRBJ1-4, is EAQVTQNPRYLITVTGKKLTVTCSQNMNHEYMSWYRQDPGLGLRQIYYSMNVEVTDKGDVPEGYKVSRKEKRNFPLILESPSPNQTSLYFCASSSPGGWKKLFFGSGTQLSVL.

The chain couples TRBV7-2 to TRBJ1-5; perhaps TRBD1 as D (5 bases). V was clipped by 1 base and J by 5 bases, with 9 bases between them. CDR1 is SGHTA, CDR2 FQGNSA, per germline. The CDR3 sequence is 14 residues long. This CDR3 is CASSLERQYQPQHF. CDR3 coding DNA: TGTGCCAGCAGCTTAGAGAGACAGTATCAGCCCCAGCATTTT.

This sequence joins TRBV5-1 and TRBJ2-1, with a weak D call TRBD1 (6 bases). Germline CDR1 and CDR2: SGHRS and YFSETQ. CDR3 length: 15 amino acids. Between the trimmed V and J ends, which lost 3 bases and 9 bases, there was a span of 19 bases. In DNA form, the CDR3 reads TGCGCCAGCAGCTCCTACTACCGACAGGCGGGTGAGCAGTTCTTC. This translates into CASSSYYRQAGEQFF.

The chain joins TRBV7-9 to TRBJ1-1; D not resolved. The CDR3 length is 12 residues. Germline assignment: CDR1 SEHNR and CDR2 FQNEAQ (reference sequence). V gave up 5 bases and J gave up 5 bases, with 9 bases separating them. CDR3 region: CASSPTGTEAFF. The CDR3 DNA reads as TGTGCCAGCAGCCCCACGGGGACTGAAGCTTTCTTT. Variable domain in full (rest from reference TRBV7-9 and TRBJ1-1): DTGVSQNPRHKITKRGQNVTFRCDPISEHNRLYWYRQTLGQGPEFLTYFQNEAQLEKSRLLSDRFSAERPKGSFSTLEIQRTEQGDSAMYLCASSPTGTEAFFGQGTRLTVV.